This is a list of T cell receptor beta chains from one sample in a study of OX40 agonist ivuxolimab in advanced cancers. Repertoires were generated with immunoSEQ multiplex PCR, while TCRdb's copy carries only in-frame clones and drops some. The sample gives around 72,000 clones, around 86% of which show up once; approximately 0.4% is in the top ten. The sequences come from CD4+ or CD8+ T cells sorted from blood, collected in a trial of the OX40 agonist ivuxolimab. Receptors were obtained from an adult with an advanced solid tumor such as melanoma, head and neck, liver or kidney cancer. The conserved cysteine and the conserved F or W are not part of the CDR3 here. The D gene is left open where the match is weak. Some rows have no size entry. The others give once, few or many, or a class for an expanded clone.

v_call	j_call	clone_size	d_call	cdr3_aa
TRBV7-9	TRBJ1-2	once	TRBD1	ASSLGLGGTDYGYT
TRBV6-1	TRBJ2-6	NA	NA	ASSGGLSPGANVLT
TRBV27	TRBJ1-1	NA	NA	ASRGGKLGDTEAF
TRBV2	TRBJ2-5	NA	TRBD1	ASTPDRGTETQY
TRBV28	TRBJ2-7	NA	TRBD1	ASSFFRDRAYEQY
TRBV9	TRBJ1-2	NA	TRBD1	ASSGGQGPNYGYT
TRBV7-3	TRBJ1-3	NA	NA	ASSLGPRRGSSGNTIY
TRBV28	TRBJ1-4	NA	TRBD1	ASSFRTGVEKLF
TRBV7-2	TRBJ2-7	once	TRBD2	ASSLTSGLLYEQY
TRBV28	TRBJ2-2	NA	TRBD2	ASSSFYSGDLVTGELF
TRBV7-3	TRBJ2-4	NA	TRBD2	ASSPPGLTKNIQY
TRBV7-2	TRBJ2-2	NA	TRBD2	ASSPSRLAGGAGELF
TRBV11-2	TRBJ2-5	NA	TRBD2	ASSFSGSQETQY
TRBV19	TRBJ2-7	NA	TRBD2	ASSIAGGTTYEQY
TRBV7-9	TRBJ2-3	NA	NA	ASSPRGADTQY
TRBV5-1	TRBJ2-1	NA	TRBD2	ASSPGLASYNEQF
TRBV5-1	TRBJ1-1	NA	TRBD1	ASSPGQGASEAF
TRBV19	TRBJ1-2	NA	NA	ASEDAYGYT
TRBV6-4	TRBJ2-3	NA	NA	ASSAKGVDTQY
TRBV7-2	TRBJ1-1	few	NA	ASSLFIVGAGTEAF
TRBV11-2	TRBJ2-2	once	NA	ASSVLRDTGELF
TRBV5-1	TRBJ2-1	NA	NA	ASSRDLLVNEQF
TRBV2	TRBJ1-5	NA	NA	ASTLIRGSNQPQH
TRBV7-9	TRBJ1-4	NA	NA	ASSSRPYEKLF
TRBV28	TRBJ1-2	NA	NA	ASSWEGGNYGYT
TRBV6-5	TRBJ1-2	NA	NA	ASSGGEFYKGYT
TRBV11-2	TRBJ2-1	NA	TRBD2	ASSLGRGLAAEQF
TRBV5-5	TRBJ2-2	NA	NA	ASSSQGGPNTGELF
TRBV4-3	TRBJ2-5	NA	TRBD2	ASSLSGAETQY
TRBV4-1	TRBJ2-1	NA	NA	ASSQVAAGITYNEQF
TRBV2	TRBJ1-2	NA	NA	ASSGAFSNYGYT
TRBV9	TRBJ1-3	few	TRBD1	ASSVGTGGGNTIY
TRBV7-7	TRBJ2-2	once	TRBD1	ASSTRTGLTGELF
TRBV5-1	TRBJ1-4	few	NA	ASSLRAANEKLF
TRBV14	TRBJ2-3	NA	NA	ASSQAGGTDTQY
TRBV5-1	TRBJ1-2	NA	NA	ASRHEQTASYGYT
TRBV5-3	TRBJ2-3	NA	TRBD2	ARSFYTSGTTDTQY
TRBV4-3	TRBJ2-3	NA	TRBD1	ASSRGQGRTDTQY
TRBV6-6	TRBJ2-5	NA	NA	ASSRTQTAQETQY
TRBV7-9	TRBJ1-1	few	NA	ASSYGGVTEAF
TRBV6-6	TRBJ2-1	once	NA	ASSYSQGFRVKF
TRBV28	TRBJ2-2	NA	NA	ASSLFPSANTGELF